This is a list of T cell receptor beta chains from one sample in a study of identical twins. Each CDR3 protein is one row after TCRdb ran MiXCR on the 5' RACE reads. The sample consists of about 810,000 distinct CDR3 sequences, 12% of them appearing once. These data also formed part of another study, on yellow fever vaccine responses in identical twins.

The sequencing input was PBMCs. The receptor set was obtained from a woman aged 18-30 years in good health. Each CDR3 is given with its conserved first and last residue. The order of the fields is CDR3 DNA, CDR3 protein, J gene, V gene, D gene, clone size. The D gene is left open where the match is weak. For some rows the clone size is stated as once, few or many, or as a class when expanded; others skip it.

TGCAGTGCGCAGGCAGGGATGGGCAATCAGCCCCAGCATTTT,CSAQAGMGNQPQHF,TRBJ1-5,TRBV20-1,-,few
TGCGCCAGCAGCCACCTACAGGGAACTGAAGCTTTCTTT,CASSHLQGTEAFF,TRBJ1-1,TRBV4-1,-,many
TGTGCCAGCAGTTTAAGCAGCCATAGCAATCAGCCCCAGCATTTT,CASSLSSHSNQPQHF,TRBJ1-5,TRBV28,-,once
TGTGCCAGCAGCTTAGACAGGGGGCCTGCTGAAGCTTTCTTT,CASSLDRGPAEAFF,TRBJ1-1,TRBV7-9,TRBD1,-
TGTGCCAGCAGTGTCGGATTTTCTAGCACAGATACGCAGTATTTT,CASSVGFSSTDTQYF,TRBJ2-3,TRBV6-1,-,few
TGCGCCAGCAGCCCCTCCGGGACAGAGGGAGAGACCCAGTACTTC,CASSPSGTEGETQYF,TRBJ2-5,TRBV5-1,TRBD1,few
TGCAGCGTTTGTTTATCTGTGGCGGGAGGTCAAGAGACCCAGTACTTC,CSVCLSVAGGQETQYF,TRBJ2-5,TRBV29-1,TRBD2,many
TGTGCCAGCAGCCAACGCGGGGGGGCCTACAATGAGCAGTTCTTC,CASSQRGGAYNEQFF,TRBJ2-1,TRBV3-1,TRBD2,few
TGTGCCAGCAGCCATCTTATTAGGGCTGAAGCTTTCTTT,CASSHLIRAEAFF,TRBJ1-1,TRBV12-3/TRBV12-4,-,-
TGCAGTGCTAGAGACGTAGGGACTAGCGGGGGGGCCTACAATGAGCAGTTCTTC,CSARDVGTSGGAYNEQFF,TRBJ2-1,TRBV20-1,TRBD2,-
TGTGCCAGCAGTAGGGGAGCGGGGGGCGATTTCCCCTCCTACAATGAGCAGTTCTTC,CASSRGAGGDFPSYNEQFF,TRBJ2-1,TRBV25-1,TRBD2,once
TGTGCCAGCAGTGACGTTCCCGTTATTCGGCTAGCGGACTCCTACGAGCAGTACTTC,CASSDVPVIRLADSYEQYF,TRBJ2-7,TRBV2,TRBD2,-
TGCAGCGCAGAAGGGGGGGAAGACTACGAGCAGTACTTC,CSAEGGEDYEQYF,TRBJ2-7,TRBV29-1,-,many
TGCGCCAGCAGCTTGGTGGGTAGTTCGGGCGAAAAACTGTTTTTT,CASSLVGSSGEKLFF,TRBJ1-4,TRBV5-1,-,-
TGCGCCAGCAGCGGGGACAGTCACCTCAATGAGCAGTTCTTC,CASSGDSHLNEQFF,TRBJ2-1,TRBV5-1,TRBD1,many
TGCAGTGCTAAGCTGATACTAGCGGGAGTGAGGTACAATGAGCAGTTCTTC,CSAKLILAGVRYNEQFF,TRBJ2-1,TRBV20-1,TRBD2,-
TGTGCCAGCAGCGTAGTTGCTGGGGGGACCCAGTACTTC,CASSVVAGGTQYF,TRBJ2-5,TRBV9,-,few
TGTGCCAGCAGTTTCGTCAAAGCGGGAACACACAATGAGCAGTTCTTC,CASSFVKAGTHNEQFF,TRBJ2-1,TRBV28,TRBD2,few
TGCGCCAGCAGCCCGGGGACTAGCGGTAGGGAGCAGTTCTTC,CASSPGTSGREQFF,TRBJ2-1,TRBV5-1,TRBD2,many
TGTGCCACCAGTGACCCCGGGAGAAAGGATCAGCCCCAGCATTTT,CATSDPGRKDQPQHF,TRBJ1-5,TRBV24-1,-,many
TGTGCCAGCTCCTCATGGGACTATGGCTACACCTTC,CASSSWDYGYTF,TRBJ1-2,TRBV18,-,-
TGCAGTGCTAGAGCCACGACGCCATCCCAAGAGACCCAGTACTTC,CSARATTPSQETQYF,TRBJ2-5,TRBV20-1,-,few
TGTGCCAGCAGTCGCTATTGGACAGGGGGCTGGGGTGAGACCCAGTACTTC,CASSRYWTGGWGETQYF,TRBJ2-5,TRBV28,TRBD1,few
TGTGCCAGCAGCTTAAACTGGGACAGGGGTAACCACGAGCAGTACTTC,CASSLNWDRGNHEQYF,TRBJ2-7,TRBV7-3,TRBD1,-
TGCGCCAGCAGCCAAGGAGGGGTCATAACATATAGCACAGATACGCAGTATTTT,CASSQGGVITYSTDTQYF,TRBJ2-3,TRBV4-1,-,-
TGTGCCAGCAGATCTCCCCCAGGCCGCGTAGTTTGGTACGAGCAGTACTTC,CASRSPPGRVVWYEQYF,TRBJ2-7,TRBV6-1,-,-